The present TCR beta chain was sequenced within a study of blood T cell repertoires in COVID-19. Study-wide context: Collection of acute and convalescent COVID-19 samples took place in the United States, Italy and Spain.

Here immunoSEQ multiplex PCR was the method, and the copy in TCRdb shows in-frame clones only, minus some. In the table there are around 310,000 clones, about 90% of which are singletons. Which cohort a participant joined came from the clinical history participants gave. All recovered Cohort 3 donors got two negative PCRs, got clearance, or saw symptom resolution. The TCR originated in a young woman who had recovered from COVID-19. Sequencing input: PBMCs or T cells enriched from blood (not recorded which).

The CDR3 region is CASSEWGRPNEQYF. In nucleotides, the CDR3 is TGCGCCAGCAGTGAGTGGGGCAGACCCAACGAGCAGTACTTC. The V and J genes are TRBV10-2 and TRBJ2-7, with D maybe TRBD1 (5 bases). The V end lost 1 base, the J end lost 5 bases, and 12 bases lay between the germline ends. Germline V gives CDR1 WSHSY, CDR2 SAAADI. The CDR3 has 14 amino acids.